Below, 12 T cell receptor beta chains from the same sample are listed, as sequenced in a study of vaccination effects on CD4 cells after COVID-19. Generated by immunoSEQ multiplex PCR, the TCRdb table keeps only in-frame clones and is missing some. The sample has approximately 61,000 clones, around 84% seen once. These TCRs are of unknown antigen specificity. Cultured cells yielded isolated CD4+ T cells after 10 to 11 days. Every participant took two doses of the BNT162b2 or mRNA-1273 vaccine. The input for sequencing was CD4+ T cells from PBMCs cultured without peptide, taken after COVID-19 vaccination. The source of these receptors is a human donor who received a COVID-19 vaccine.

The chain employs TRBV28 and TRBJ1-2; D remains ambiguous. Per germline, CDR1 MDHEN and CDR2 SYDVKM. The V end lost 5 bases, the J end lost 4 bases, and 14 bases lay between the germline ends. The CDR3 sequence is 14 residues long. The CDR3 sequence: CASSVPRRPYGYTF. CDR3 DNA sequence: TGTGCCAGCAGTGTGCCCAGGCGCCCCTATGGCTACACCTTC.

J is TRBJ2-1 and V is TRBV9, with TRBD2 matching 7 bases. This CDR3 spans 15 amino acids. V lost 1 base and J lost 3; bases outside the gene matches: 4. Germline CDR1 is SGDLS and CDR2 is YYNGEE. For the CDR3, the DNA is TGTGCCAGCAGCGTATATGGGGGGGGCTACAATGAGCAGTTCTTC. This translates into CASSVYGGGYNEQFF.

J is TRBJ1-5 and V is TRBV5-6; no reliable D call. The CDR3 covers 15 residues. CDR1 and CDR2 (germline): SGHDT, YYEEEE. The V and J ends lost 0 bases and 7 bases respectively, with 14 bases between them. CDR3 in amino acids: CASSLGVSLVQPQHF. CDR3 in DNA: TGTGCCAGCAGCTTGGGGGTCAGCCTTGTGCAGCCCCAGCATTTT.

The J gene is TRBJ2-1, the V gene TRBV19, with TRBD1 matching over 10 bases. This CDR3 comprises 15 residues. The V gene's germline CDR1 is LNHDA and CDR2 SQIVND (reference sequence). The junction had 8 bases not matched to a gene; V was cut back by 6 bases and J by 6 bases. The CDR3 bases are TGTGCCAGTAGCGCCGGGACAGGGGTCGGCAATGAGCAGTTCTTC. The encoded protein is CASSAGTGVGNEQFF. Filled out from reference TRBV19 and TRBJ2-1, the complete variable domain reads DGGITQSPKYLFRKEGQNVTLSCEQNLNHDAMYWYRQDPGQGLRLIYYSQIVNDFQKGDIAEGYSVSREKKESFPLTVTSAQKNPTAFYLCASSAGTGVGNEQFFGPGTRLTVL.

Written as DNA, the CDR3 is TGTGCCAGCAGCCCCGGGACAGTTAATCAGCCCCAGCATTTT. Amino acids: CASSPGTVNQPQHF. J is TRBJ1-5 and V is TRBV7-9, with 7 bases that match TRBD1. V lost 5 bases and J lost 4; bases outside the gene matches: 5. The CDR3 extends over 14 amino acids. Germline loops: CDR1 SEHNR, CDR2 FQNEAQ (reference sequence).

The J gene is TRBJ2-3, the V gene TRBV14; tentatively, D is TRBD1 (6 bases). Germline V lookup: CDR1 SGHDN, CDR2 FVKESK. CDR3 length: 16 residues. Trimming stripped 3 bases from V and 0 bases from J, with 13 bases between. CDR3 bases: TGTGCCAGCAGCCATCGAACAGGGAAAAGCACAGATACGCAGTATTTT. Its protein product is CASSHRTGKSTDTQYF.

This chain uses TRBV6-5 with TRBJ2-7, with no clear D. From germline, CDR1 is MNHEY and CDR2 SVGAGI. This CDR3 has 15 residues. V was cut by 0 bases and J by 6 bases, with 15 bases left in between. In DNA form, the CDR3 reads TGTGCCAGCAGTTACTCCCGGGCCGATTCCGCCGAGCAGTACTTC. Translated, it gives CASSYSRADSAEQYF.

The V gene is TRBV4-2, the J gene TRBJ2-1; 8 nucleotides line up with TRBD2. Germline V gives CDR1 LGHNA, CDR2 YNFKEQ. The V gene end was trimmed by 5 bases and the J gene end by 7 bases; junction bases not matched to a gene: 4. This CDR3 is 13 amino acids long. The CDR3 bases are TGTGCCAGCAGCACCGGGACTAGGAATGAGCAGTTCTTC. This sequence encodes CASSTGTRNEQFF.

V and J are TRBV4-2 and TRBJ2-5; D is ambiguous. Germline CDR1 LGHNA, CDR2 YNFKEQ. The CDR3 spans 15 residues. V gave up 0 bases and J gave up 4 bases, with 12 bases separating them. DNA of the CDR3: TGTGCCAGCAGCCAAGATGGGTCGACTTCAGAGACCCAGTACTTC. This codes for CASSQDGSTSETQYF.

This clone was detected once. V and J are TRBV19 and TRBJ2-7; D gene unclear. Germline assignment: CDR1 LNHDA and CDR2 SQIVND (reference sequence). The V end was cut by 5 bases, the J end by 5 bases, with 7 bases between. CDR3 length equals 11 residues. CDR3 sequence: CASSSEDEQYF. The CDR3 DNA sequence: TGTGCCAGTAGTTCCGAGGACGAGCAGTACTTC.

J is TRBJ2-5 and V is TRBV12-3 or TRBV12-4; TRBD1 agrees at 8 bases. The CDR3 has 13 amino acids. The V gene end was trimmed by 1 base and the J gene end by 6 bases; junction bases not matched to a gene: 1. CDR3 region: CASSLGQGQTQYF. The CDR3 region has the DNA TGTGCCAGCAGTTTAGGACAGGGGCAGACCCAGTACTTC.

This clone has a handful of counts. The chain employs TRBV5-5 and TRBJ1-1, with D possibly matching TRBD1 (6 bases). CDR3 size: 14 residues. Trimming took 0 bases from V and 10 from J, leaving 16 bases between them. Germline V gene sequence: CDR1 SGHKS, CDR2 YYEKEE (reference sequence). The CDR3 DNA sequence: TGTGCCAGCAGCTTGGCTGGGACCGAAGGGGGAGCTTTCTTT. Its translation is CASSLAGTEGGAFF.